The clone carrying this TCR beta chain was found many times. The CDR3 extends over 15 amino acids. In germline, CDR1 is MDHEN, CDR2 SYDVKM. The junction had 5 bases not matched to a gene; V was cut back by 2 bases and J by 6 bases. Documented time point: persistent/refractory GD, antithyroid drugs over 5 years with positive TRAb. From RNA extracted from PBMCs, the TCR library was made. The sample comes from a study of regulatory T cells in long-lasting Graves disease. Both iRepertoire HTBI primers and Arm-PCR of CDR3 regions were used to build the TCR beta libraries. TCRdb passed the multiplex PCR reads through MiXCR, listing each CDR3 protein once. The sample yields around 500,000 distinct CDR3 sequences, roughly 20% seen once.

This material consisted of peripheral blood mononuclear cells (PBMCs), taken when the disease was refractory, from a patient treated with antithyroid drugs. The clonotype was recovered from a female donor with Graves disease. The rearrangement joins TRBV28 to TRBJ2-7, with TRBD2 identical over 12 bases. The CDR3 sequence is CASSLASGRVSEQYF. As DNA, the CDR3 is TGTGCCAGCAGTTTAGCTAGCGGGAGGGTCTCCGAGCAGTACTTC.